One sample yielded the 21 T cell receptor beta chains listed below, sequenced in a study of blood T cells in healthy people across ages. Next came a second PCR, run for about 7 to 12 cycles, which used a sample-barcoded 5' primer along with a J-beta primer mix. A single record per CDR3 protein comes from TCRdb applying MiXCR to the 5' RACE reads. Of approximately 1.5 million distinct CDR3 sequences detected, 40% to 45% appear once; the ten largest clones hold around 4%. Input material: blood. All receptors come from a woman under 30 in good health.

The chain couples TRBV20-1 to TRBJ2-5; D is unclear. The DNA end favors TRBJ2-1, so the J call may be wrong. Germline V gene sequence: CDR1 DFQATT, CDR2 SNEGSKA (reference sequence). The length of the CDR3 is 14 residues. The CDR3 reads CSARRRRYQETQFF. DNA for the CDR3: TGCAGTGCTAGACGCCGTAGGTACCAAGAGACCCAGTTCTTC.

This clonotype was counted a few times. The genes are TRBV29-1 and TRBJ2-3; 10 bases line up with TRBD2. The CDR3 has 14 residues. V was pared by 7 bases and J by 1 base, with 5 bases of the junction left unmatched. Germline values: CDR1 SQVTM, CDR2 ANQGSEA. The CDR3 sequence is CSAQTSGRTDTQYF. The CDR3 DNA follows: TGCAGCGCCCAGACTAGCGGGCGCACAGATACGCAGTATTTT.

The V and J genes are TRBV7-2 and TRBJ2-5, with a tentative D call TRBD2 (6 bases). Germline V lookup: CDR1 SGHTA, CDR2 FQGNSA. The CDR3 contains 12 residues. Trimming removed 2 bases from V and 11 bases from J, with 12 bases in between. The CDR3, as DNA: TGTGCCAGCAGCTTATATGTTCGGGAGCAGTACTTC. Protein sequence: CASSLYVREQYF.

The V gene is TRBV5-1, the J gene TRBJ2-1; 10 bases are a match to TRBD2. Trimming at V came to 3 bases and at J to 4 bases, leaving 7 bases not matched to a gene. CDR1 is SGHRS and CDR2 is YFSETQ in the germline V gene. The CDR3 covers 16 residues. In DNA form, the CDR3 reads TGCGCCAGCAGCTGGACGCTAGCGGGGGTTTACAATGAGCAGTTCTTC. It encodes CASSWTLAGVYNEQFF. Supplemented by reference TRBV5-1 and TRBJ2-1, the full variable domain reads KAGVTQTPRYLIKTRGQQVTLSCSPISGHRSVSWYQQTPGQGLQFLFEYFSETQRNKGNFPGRFSGRQFSNSRSEMNVSTLELGDSALYLCASSWTLAGVYNEQFFGPGTRLTVL.

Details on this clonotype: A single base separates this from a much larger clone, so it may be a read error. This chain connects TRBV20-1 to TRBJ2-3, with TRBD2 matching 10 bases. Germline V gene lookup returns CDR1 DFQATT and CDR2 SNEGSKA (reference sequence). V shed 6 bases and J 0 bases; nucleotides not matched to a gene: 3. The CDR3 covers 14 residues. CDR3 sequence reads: CSAELAGSTDTQYF. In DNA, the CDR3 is TGCAGTGCCGAACTAGCGGGGAGCACAGATACGCAGTATTTT.

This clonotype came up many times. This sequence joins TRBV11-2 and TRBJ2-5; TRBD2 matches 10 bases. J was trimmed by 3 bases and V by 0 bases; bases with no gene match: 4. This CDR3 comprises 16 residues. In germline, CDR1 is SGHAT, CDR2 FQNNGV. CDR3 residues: CASSLDFGLAEETQYF. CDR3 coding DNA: TGTGCCAGCAGCTTAGACTTCGGACTAGCGGAAGAGACCCAGTACTTC.

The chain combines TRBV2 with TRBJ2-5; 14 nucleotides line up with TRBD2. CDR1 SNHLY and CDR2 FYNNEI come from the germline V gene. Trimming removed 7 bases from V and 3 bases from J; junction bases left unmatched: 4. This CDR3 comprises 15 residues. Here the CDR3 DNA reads TGTGCCAGCAACGAGGGACTAGCGGGAGAAGAGACCCAGTACTTC. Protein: CASNEGLAGEETQYF.

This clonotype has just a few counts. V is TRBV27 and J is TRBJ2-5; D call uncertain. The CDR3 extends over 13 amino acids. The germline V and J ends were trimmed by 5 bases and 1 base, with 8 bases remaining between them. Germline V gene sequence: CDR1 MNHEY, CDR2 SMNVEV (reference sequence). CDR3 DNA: TGTGCCAGCAGTCCTATCTCCCAAGAGACCCAGTACTTC. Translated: CASSPISQETQYF.

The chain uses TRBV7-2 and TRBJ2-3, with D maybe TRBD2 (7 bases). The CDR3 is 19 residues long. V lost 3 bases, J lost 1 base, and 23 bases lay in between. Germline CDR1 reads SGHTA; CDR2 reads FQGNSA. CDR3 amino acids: CASSFVLLAVGGGTDTQYF. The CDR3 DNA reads TGTGCCAGCAGCTTCGTCTTGCTAGCGGTAGGGGGAGGCACAGATACGCAGTATTTT.

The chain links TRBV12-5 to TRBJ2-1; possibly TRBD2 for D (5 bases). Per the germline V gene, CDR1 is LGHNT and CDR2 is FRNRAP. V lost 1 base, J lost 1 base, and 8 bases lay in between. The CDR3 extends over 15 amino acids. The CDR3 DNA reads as TGTGCTAGTGGTTTGGGCCGCGGGTCCTACAATGAGCAGTTCTTC. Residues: CASGLGRGSYNEQFF.

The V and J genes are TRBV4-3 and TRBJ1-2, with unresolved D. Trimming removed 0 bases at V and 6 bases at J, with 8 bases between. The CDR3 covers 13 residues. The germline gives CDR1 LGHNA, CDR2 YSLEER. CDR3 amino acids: CASSQDWYDGYTF. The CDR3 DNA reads TGCGCCAGCAGCCAAGATTGGTATGATGGCTACACCTTC.

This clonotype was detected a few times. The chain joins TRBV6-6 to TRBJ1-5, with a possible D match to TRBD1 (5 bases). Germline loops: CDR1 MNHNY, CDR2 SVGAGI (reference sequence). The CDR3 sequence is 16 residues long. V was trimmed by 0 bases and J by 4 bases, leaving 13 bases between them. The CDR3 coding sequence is TGTGCCAGCAGTTACTCGGGACCCTCGGGGAATCAGCCCCAGCATTTT. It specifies CASSYSGPSGNQPQHF.

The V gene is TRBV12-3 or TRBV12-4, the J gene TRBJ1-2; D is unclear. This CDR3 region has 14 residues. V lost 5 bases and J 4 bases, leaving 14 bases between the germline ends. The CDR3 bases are TGTGCCAGCAGTCCGAGGACGGATAGCTATGGCTACACCTTC. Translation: CASSPRTDSYGYTF.

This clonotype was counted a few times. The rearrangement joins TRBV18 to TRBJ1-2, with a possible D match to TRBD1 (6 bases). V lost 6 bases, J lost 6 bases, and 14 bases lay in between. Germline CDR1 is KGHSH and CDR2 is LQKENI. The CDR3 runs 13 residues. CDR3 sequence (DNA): TGTGCCAGCTCTCCCGACAGGACCCATGGCTACACCTTC. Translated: CASSPDRTHGYTF.

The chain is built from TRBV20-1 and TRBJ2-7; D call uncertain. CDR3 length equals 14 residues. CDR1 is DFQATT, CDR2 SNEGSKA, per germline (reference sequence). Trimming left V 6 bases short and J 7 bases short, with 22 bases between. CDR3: CSAPPRPSYNEQYF. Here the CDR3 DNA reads TGCAGTGCCCCCCCTCGTCCTTCCTACAATGAGCAGTACTTC.

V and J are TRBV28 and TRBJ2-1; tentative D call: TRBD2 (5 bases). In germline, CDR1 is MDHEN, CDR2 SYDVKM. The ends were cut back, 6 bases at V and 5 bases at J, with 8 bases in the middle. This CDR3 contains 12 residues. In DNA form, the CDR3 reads TGTGCCAGCAGCGCCGGGAACAATGAGCAGTTCTTC. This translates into CASSAGNNEQFF.

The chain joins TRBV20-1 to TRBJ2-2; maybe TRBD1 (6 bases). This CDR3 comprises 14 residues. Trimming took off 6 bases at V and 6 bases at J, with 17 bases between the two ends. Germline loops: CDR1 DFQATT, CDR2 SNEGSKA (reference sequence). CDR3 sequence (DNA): TGCAGTGCCACTGGGGGACAACGGGCCGGGGAGCTGTTTTTT. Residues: CSATGGQRAGELFF.

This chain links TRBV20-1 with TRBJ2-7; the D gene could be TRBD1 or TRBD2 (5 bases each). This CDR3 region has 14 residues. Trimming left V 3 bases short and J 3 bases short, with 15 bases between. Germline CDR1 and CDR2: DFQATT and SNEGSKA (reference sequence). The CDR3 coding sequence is TGCAGTGCTAGTACCAGGGAAGGGAGCTACGAGCAGTACTTC. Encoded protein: CSASTREGSYEQYF.

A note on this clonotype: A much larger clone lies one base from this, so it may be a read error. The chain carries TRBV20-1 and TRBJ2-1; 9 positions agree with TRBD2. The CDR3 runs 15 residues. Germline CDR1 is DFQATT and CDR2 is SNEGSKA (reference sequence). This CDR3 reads CGAHGLARYYNEQFF. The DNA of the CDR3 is TGCGGTGCTCATGGACTAGCGAGATACTACAATGAGCAGTTCTTC.

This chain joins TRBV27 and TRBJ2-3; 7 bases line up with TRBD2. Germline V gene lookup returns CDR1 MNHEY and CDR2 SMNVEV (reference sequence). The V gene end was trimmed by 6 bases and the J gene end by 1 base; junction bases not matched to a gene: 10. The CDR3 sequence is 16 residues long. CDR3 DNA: TGTGCCAGCAGCAGCCTTGGGCTAGCGGGCACAGATACGCAGTATTTT. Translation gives CASSSLGLAGTDTQYF.

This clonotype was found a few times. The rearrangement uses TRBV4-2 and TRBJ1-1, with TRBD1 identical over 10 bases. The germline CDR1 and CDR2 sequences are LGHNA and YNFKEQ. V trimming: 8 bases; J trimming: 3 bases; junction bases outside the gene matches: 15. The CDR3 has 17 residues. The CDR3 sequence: CASVLVDRGRGDTEAFF. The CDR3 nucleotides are TGTGCCAGCGTCCTTGTTGACAGGGGGCGCGGGGACACTGAAGCTTTCTTT.